Listed below are T cell receptor beta chains from one sample, sequenced in a study of identical twins. TCRdb redid the calling of the 5' RACE reads with MiXCR, one entry per CDR3 protein. This table holds hundreds of thousands of distinct CDR3 sequences, around 6.1% found once. The sequencing sample was made of naive T cells sorted from blood. These receptors came from a man aged 18-30 years in good health. Both conserved end residues are part of each CDR3. A D gene is named only where the DNA matches it firmly. Expanded clones get a size class; other rows say once, few or many, or leave the size out.

size	D	V	J	DNA	CDR3
NA	NA	TRBV7-6	TRBJ2-3	TGTGCCAGCAGCTTAGCTGACGGCGGCACAGATACGCAGTATTTT	CASSLADGGTDTQYF
NA	NA	TRBV15	TRBJ2-5	TGTGCCACCAGCACATTTAACCCCACCCATGGGGAATCACAAGAGACCCAGTACTTC	CATSTFNPTHGESQETQYF
few	NA	TRBV7-9	TRBJ2-7	TGTGCCAGCAGCCCGCCGGAAAGGGGGAACTCCTACGAGCAGTACTTC	CASSPPERGNSYEQYF
few	NA	TRBV10-3	TRBJ1-3	TGTGCCATCAGCCCTAAAGAGGCCTTGTATTTT	CAISPKEALYF
many	NA	TRBV29-1	TRBJ1-2	TGCAGCGTTGAAGGGTTGTCGGGGGGCGCGTCTGGCTACACCTTC	CSVEGLSGGASGYTF
few	NA	TRBV3-1	TRBJ1-5	TGTGCCAGCAGCCAAGGTGGCGGGGGGCCCCAGCATTTT	CASSQGGGGPQHF
NA	NA	TRBV6-5	TRBJ2-3	TGTGCCAGCAGTTCCGCTTACACAGATACGCAGTATTTT	CASSSAYTDTQYF
few	TRBD1	TRBV20-1	TRBJ2-4	TGCAGTGCTAGAGATGTCAGGGACAGCCTAGCCAAAAACATTCAGTACTTC	CSARDVRDSLAKNIQYF
many	TRBD2	TRBV20-1	TRBJ2-1	TGCAGTGCCTTCGGATCTAGCGGGAGAGGCAGCTCCTACAATGAGCAGTTCTTC	CSAFGSSGRGSSYNEQFF
many	NA	TRBV11-2	TRBJ2-1	TGTGCCAGCAGCAAAGACAGGTACAATGAGCAGTTCTTC	CASSKDRYNEQFF
NA	NA	TRBV5-1	TRBJ1-2	TGCGCCAGCAGCTCGGAGGAACAGGGCGGCGGCTACACCTTC	CASSSEEQGGGYTF
few	NA	TRBV15	TRBJ1-4	TGTGCCACCAGCAGAGTAGATGCGGGGGGTAATGAAAAACTGTTTTTT	CATSRVDAGGNEKLFF
many	NA	TRBV6-2/TRBV6-3	TRBJ2-1	TGTGCCAGCTCCGGACCATACAATGAGCAGTTCTTC	CASSGPYNEQFF
many	TRBD1	TRBV27	TRBJ2-1	TGTGCCAGCAGTTCGGGACAGGGGACGAATGAGCAGTTCTTC	CASSSGQGTNEQFF
NA	NA	TRBV19	TRBJ1-2	TGTGCCAGTAGTATCGGTTGGTTTAACTATGGCTACACCTTC	CASSIGWFNYGYTF
many	TRBD1	TRBV6-5	TRBJ1-1	TGTGCCAGCAGTTCCCAGCCCGGGACAGCCAACACTGAAGCTTTCTTT	CASSSQPGTANTEAFF
few	NA	TRBV7-9	TRBJ1-2	TGTGCCAGTTCCTCCGGGAACTATGGCTACACCTTC	CASSSGNYGYTF
NA	NA	TRBV15	TRBJ2-7	TGTGCCACCAGCAGTGCCCCCCCACGGCAGGGCGCCTACGAGCAGTACTTC	CATSSAPPRQGAYEQYF
many	NA	TRBV27	TRBJ2-1	TGTGCCAGCACCCAAACCGGGACACCGTACAATGAGCAGTTCTTC	CASTQTGTPYNEQFF
many	NA	TRBV29-1	TRBJ1-4	TGCAGCGCAGTTACCGCGGGGGAAAAACTGTTTTTT	CSAVTAGEKLFF
many	NA	TRBV29-1	TRBJ2-3	TGCAGCGTTGACGGCCGAGGGGCAGATACGCAGTATTTT	CSVDGRGADTQYF
few	TRBD2	TRBV14	TRBJ2-1	TGTGCCAGCAGCCAATTAGGGAACAGCGGGAGTCAGAGGAATGAGCAGTTCTTC	CASSQLGNSGSQRNEQFF
few	NA	TRBV5-1	TRBJ2-5	TGCGCCAGCAGCTTGGCCGTTTTAGCGGAGGGGAAAGAGACCCAGTACTTC	CASSLAVLAEGKETQYF
few	NA	TRBV6-1	TRBJ2-1	TGTGCCAGCAGCCGGGACATCAACCTCTACAATGAGCAGTTCTTC	CASSRDINLYNEQFF
NA	TRBD2	TRBV27	TRBJ2-1	TGTGCCAGCAGTCCCGGGACTAGCGTACATGAGCAGTTCTTC	CASSPGTSVHEQFF
NA	TRBD1	TRBV25-1	TRBJ2-3	TGTGCCAGCGCGAGGACAGGGCTTTCAGATACGCAGTATTTT	CASARTGLSDTQYF
NA	TRBD1	TRBV15	TRBJ2-2	TGTGCCACCAGCAGATTACAGGGGGCTGCGACCGGGGAGCTGTTTTTT	CATSRLQGAATGELFF
few	NA	TRBV30	TRBJ1-1	TGTGCCTGGAGTGTACTCGGTACTGAAGCTTTCTTT	CAWSVLGTEAFF
many	TRBD1	TRBV5-1	TRBJ2-1	TGCGCCAGCAGCTTGGAGGGACAGGGGACGAGAAGCTCCTACAATGAGCAGTTCTTC	CASSLEGQGTRSSYNEQFF
NA	TRBD2	TRBV5-6	TRBJ2-5	TGTGCCAGCAGCTTGGCCCAACTAGCGCTGCGGGAGACCCAGTACTTC	CASSLAQLALRETQYF
NA	TRBD1	TRBV28	TRBJ2-1	TGTGCCAGCACTCGAGGGGACAGGGGGCTTCAAAGTGAGCAGTTCTTC	CASTRGDRGLQSEQFF
NA	TRBD1	TRBV12-3/TRBV12-4	TRBJ1-5	TGTGCCAGCAGTTTTACTGGACAGGGGTATCAGCCCCAGCATTTT	CASSFTGQGYQPQHF
NA	NA	TRBV5-1	TRBJ2-1	TGCGCCAGCAGCTCCGAGGGGCGCAATGAGCAGTTCTTC	CASSSEGRNEQFF
many	NA	TRBV20-1	TRBJ2-6	TGCAGTGCTAGTTCCGGCGGTTCTGGGGCCAACGTCCTGACTTTC	CSASSGGSGANVLTF
NA	NA	TRBV10-3	TRBJ2-1	TGTGCCAGCGGCACGGGGGAGCAGTTCTTC	CASGTGEQFF
many	NA	TRBV7-9	TRBJ2-1	TGTGCCAGCAGCTTATCAGTGGACAATGAGCAGTTCTTC	CASSLSVDNEQFF
many	TRBD2	TRBV4-2	TRBJ2-2	TGTGCCAGCAGCCTATTGGGCGGACTAGCGGGAGAGGCGAACACCGGGGAGCTGTTTTTT	CASSLLGGLAGEANTGELFF
many	NA	TRBV5-1	TRBJ2-1	TGCGCCAGCAGCCTATTTTTTACTCGGGGGCCCTACAATGAGCAGTTCTTC	CASSLFFTRGPYNEQFF
many	TRBD2	TRBV5-1	TRBJ2-1	TGCGCCAGCAGCTTGGACTGGAGCGGGAGCTCCTACAATGAGCAGTTCTTC	CASSLDWSGSSYNEQFF